This record covers a single T cell receptor beta chain. The antigen remains undetermined. The trim removed 3 bases at V and 6 bases at J, leaving 3 bases unmatched. CDR1 is SGHDT, CDR2 YYEEEE, per germline. This CDR3 comprises 12 residues. TCRdb itself ran the reads through MiXCR, one entry per CDR3 protein. The top ten clones hold roughly 13% of a sample with 310,000 or so distinct CDR3 sequences, roughly a quarter of them seen once. This specimen belongs to a study of T cell repertoires in cytomegalovirus infection. Turning to the study itself: It was the public TCR beta signatures that indicated both CMV infection and matching HLA type.

Study-wide results and limits: Summed frequency of public TCR beta families distinguished CMV carriers with the relevant HLA. What dominated the ex vivo response were HLA-C-restricted CMV-specific TCR beta clonotypes.

The sequence was obtained from a human donor in good health (CMV status not recorded). Some clones in this sample may be carry-over from other donors' samples. Sample: PBMCs. The chain joins TRBV5-6 to TRBJ2-7, with 7 bases identical to TRBD1. CDR3 nucleotides: TGTGCCAGCAGCTATAACAGGGGCGAGCAGTACTTC. Translated: CASSYNRGEQYF.